The 28 T cell receptor beta chains reported below all come from one sample, sequenced in a study of PD-L1 blockade in urothelial cancer. Using immunoSEQ multiplex PCR, the repertoire was profiled, and TCRdb retains in-frame clones only, with some absent. Here the sample spans about 74,000 clones, around 90% being singletons. Regarding time point: pretreatment peripheral blood. The sequenced sample was PBMCs, obtained around atezolizumab (anti-PD-L1) treatment. All receptors derive from a man aged 65-85 years with urothelial cancer.

The V and J genes are TRBV28 and TRBJ2-1, with a weak D call TRBD2 (6 bases). The V gene lost 8 bases and the J gene lost 5 bases, with 22 bases spanning the gap. Germline lookup yields CDR1 MDHEN and CDR2 SYDVKM. The CDR3 spans 16 residues. The DNA of the CDR3 is TGTGCCAGCTTGCCTACCCCGGGAGTAGGGGACAATGAGCAGTTCTTC. It yields the protein CASLPTPGVGDNEQFF. The entire variable domain, with the rest obtained from reference TRBV28 and TRBJ2-1, is as follows: DVKVTQSSRYLVKRTGEKVFLECVQDMDHENMFWYRQDPGLGLRLIYFSYDVKMKEKGDIPEGYSVSREKKERFSLILESASTNQTSMYLCASLPTPGVGDNEQFFGPGTRLTVL.

The rearrangement links TRBV21-1 to TRBJ2-3; TRBD2, as called in the table, went unchecked against the DNA. TRBV21-1 is shown as a pseudogene. This CDR3 is 20 amino acids long. Written as DNA, the CDR3 is TGTGCCAGCAGCAAAGATATCGGGACTAGCGGGAGAATCAGCACAGATACGCAGTATTTT. Its translation: CASSKDIGTSGRISTDTQYF.

This clone appeared a single time. J is TRBJ2-1 and V is TRBV19; 10 bases fit TRBD2. The ends lost 9 bases at V and 7 bases at J; junction bases unmatched: 12. This CDR3 has 15 residues. Germline V gene sequence: CDR1 LNHDA, CDR2 SQIVND (reference sequence). The CDR3 reads CASRGLAQGENEQFF. CDR3 in DNA: TGTGCCAGCCGGGGACTAGCGCAAGGGGAAAATGAGCAGTTCTTC.

V usage is TRBV5-1 and J usage is TRBJ2-1, with D perhaps matching TRBD1 (5 bases). CDR1 SGHRS and CDR2 YFSETQ come from the germline V gene. Trimming cost V 4 bases and J 4 bases, with 15 bases left between them. The CDR3 length is 15 residues. CDR3 bases: TGCGCCAGCAGCCCGGGCGGTACAGGTTACAATGAGCAGTTCTTC. This gives the protein CASSPGGTGYNEQFF. The entire variable domain, with the rest obtained from reference TRBV5-1 and TRBJ2-1, is as follows: KAGVTQTPRYLIKTRGQQVTLSCSPISGHRSVSWYQQTPGQGLQFLFEYFSETQRNKGNFPGRFSGRQFSNSRSEMNVSTLELGDSALYLCASSPGGTGYNEQFFGPGTRLTVL.

The chain is built from TRBV28 and TRBJ2-7, with 7 bases identical to TRBD2. Germline-derived CDR1 and CDR2 are MDHEN and SYDVKM. After removal of 6 bases from V and 3 bases from J, the junction contained 5 bases not matched to a gene. The CDR3 is made up of 13 amino acids. The CDR3 DNA reads as TGTGCCAGCAGGTCTAGCGGATACTACGAGCAGTACTTC. Residues: CASRSSGYYEQYF.

This rearrangement joins TRBV30 to TRBJ1-4; the match to TRBD1 covers 7 bases. Per germline, CDR1 GTSNPN and CDR2 SVGIG (reference sequence). V dropped 0 bases and J dropped 4; count of bases not matched to a gene: 2. The CDR3 has 14 amino acids. The CDR3 protein is CAWSVQGRNEKLFF. DNA of the CDR3: TGTGCCTGGAGTGTACAGGGGCGTAATGAAAAACTGTTTTTT.

This chain links TRBV19 with TRBJ2-4, with 9 bases lining up with TRBD2. Germline V gene lookup returns CDR1 LNHDA and CDR2 SQIVND (reference sequence). The junction had 4 bases not matched to a gene; V was cut back by 6 bases and J by 7 bases. The CDR3 length is 13 residues. The CDR3 DNA sequence: TGTGCCAGTAGCGAAGCGGGAGGTAACATTCAGTACTTC. Translating gives CASSEAGGNIQYF.

This rearrangement joins TRBV18 to TRBJ2-7; 12 nucleotides match TRBD2. This CDR3 region has 15 residues. V lost 0 bases and J lost 7; bases outside the gene matches: 4. Per germline, CDR1 KGHSH and CDR2 LQKENI. The CDR3 loop is CASSPPASGRAEQYF. Written as DNA, the CDR3 is TGTGCCAGCTCACCACCGGCTAGCGGGAGGGCAGAGCAGTACTTC. Variable domain in full (rest from reference TRBV18 and TRBJ2-7): NAGVMQNPRHLVRRRGQEARLRCSPMKGHSHVYWYRQLPEEGLKFMVYLQKENIIDESGMPKERFSAEFPKEGPSILRIQQVVRGDSAAYFCASSPPASGRAEQYFGPGTRLTVT.

The V gene is TRBV4-2, the J gene TRBJ1-4; TRBD1 agrees at 8 bases. Germline V gives CDR1 LGHNA, CDR2 YNFKEQ. V dropped 2 bases and J dropped 7; count of bases not matched to a gene: 12. The CDR3 is 17 amino acids. This CDR3 reads CASSQWRGTGSGEKLFF. In nucleotides, the CDR3 is TGTGCCAGCAGCCAATGGAGAGGGACAGGCAGTGGTGAAAAACTGTTTTTT.

V and J are TRBV29-1 and TRBJ1-1; D is ambiguous. Trimming removed 4 bases from V and 0 bases from J, with 6 bases in between. CDR3 length equals 12 residues. Germline V CDR1 and CDR2: SQVTM, ANQGSEA. For the CDR3, the DNA is TGCAGCGTTGCCCCCATGAACACTGAAGCTTTCTTT. Translated: CSVAPMNTEAFF.

The chain is built from TRBV10-3 and TRBJ2-1; 14 bases match TRBD2. The germline gives CDR1 ENHRY, CDR2 SYGVKD. The V segment lost 6 bases and the J segment 15 bases; nucleotides outside the gene matches: 13. This CDR3 is 15 amino acids long. Here the CDR3 reads CAISESGTSGSQGFF. The CDR3 bases are TGTGCCATCAGCGAATCCGGGACTAGCGGGAGCCAGGGGTTCTTC.

The rearrangement joins TRBV7-9 to TRBJ1-3; possibly TRBD1 for D (5 bases). CDR3 size: 18 residues. Germline CDR1 SEHNR, CDR2 FQNEAQ (reference sequence). The ends were cut back, 5 bases at V and 0 bases at J, with 20 bases in the middle. CDR3 nucleotide sequence: TGTGCCAGCAGCCTTGGACCGACCTCAGGGCTCTCTGGAAACACCATATATTTT. Protein: CASSLGPTSGLSGNTIYF.

The rearrangement links TRBV5-1 to TRBJ1-5, with 9 bases aligning to TRBD1. CDR1 and CDR2 (germline): SGHRS, YFSETQ. The CDR3 is 15 residues long. V was pared by 0 bases and J by 4 bases, with 2 bases of the junction left unmatched. The CDR3 is CASSLAGQGNQPQHF. The CDR3 DNA follows: TGCGCCAGCAGCTTGGCTGGACAGGGGAATCAGCCCCAGCATTTT.

The gene calls are TRBV10-3 and TRBJ2-3; TRBD2 aligns across 9 bases. J gave up 4 bases and V 6 bases, and 2 bases lay outside the gene matches. CDR3 length: 13 residues. Germline CDR1 ENHRY, CDR2 SYGVKD. CDR3 in DNA: TGTGCCATCAGAGCGGGAGGACCAGATACGCAGTATTTT. Amino acids: CAIRAGGPDTQYF.

This rearrangement joins TRBV9 to TRBJ2-2; TRBD2 aligns across 11 bases. V dropped 0 bases and J dropped 5; count of bases not matched to a gene: 6. CDR3 length: 17 amino acids. Germline assignment: CDR1 SGDLS and CDR2 YYNGEE. DNA for the CDR3: TGTGCCAGCAGCGTAGGGGCTAGCGGGAGGATGACCGGGGAGCTGTTTTTT. Its protein product is CASSVGASGRMTGELFF. Full variable domain (remainder filled in from reference TRBV9 and TRBJ2-2): DSGVTQTPKHLITATGQRVTLRCSPRSGDLSVYWYQQSLDQGLQFLIQYYNGEERAKGNILERFSAQQFPDLHSELNLSSLELGDSALYFCASSVGASGRMTGELFFGEGSRLTVL.

The V gene is TRBV5-5, the J gene TRBJ2-1; D is unclear. The CDR3 spans 13 residues. Trimming took 0 bases from V and 5 from J, leaving 6 bases between them. From germline, CDR1 is SGHKS and CDR2 YYEKEE (reference sequence). Here the CDR3 DNA reads TGTGCCAGCAGCTTGGTCCTCGACAATGAGCAGTTCTTC. As protein: CASSLVLDNEQFF.

The chain couples TRBV4-1 to TRBJ2-1; 10 bases are shared with TRBD2. Per the germline V gene, CDR1 is MGHRA and CDR2 is YSYEKL. V dropped 1 base and J dropped 7; count of bases not matched to a gene: 10. The CDR3 extends over 17 amino acids. CDR3 residues: CASSQAYQAGGLNEQFF. DNA for the CDR3: TGCGCCAGCAGCCAAGCATATCAAGCGGGAGGGCTGAATGAGCAGTTCTTC.

This chain joins TRBV27 and TRBJ2-7; possibly TRBD2 for D (7 bases). Trimming took off 5 bases at V and 4 bases at J, with 21 bases between the two ends. The CDR3 has 16 amino acids. CDR1 MNHEY and CDR2 SMNVEV come from the germline V gene (reference sequence). CDR3 protein: CASSPRWGGGVYEQYF. The DNA for the CDR3 is TGTGCCAGCAGTCCCCGGTGGGGGGGCGGCGTGTACGAGCAGTACTTC.

J is TRBJ1-3 and V is TRBV6-5; 8 bases line up with TRBD1. CDR1 and CDR2 (germline): MNHEY, SVGAGI. After removal of 2 bases from V and 2 bases from J, the junction contained 5 bases not matched to a gene. The CDR3 length is 16 residues. CDR3 nucleotides: TGTGCCAGCAGTTACGGACAGGGTGGGGCTGGAAACACCATATATTTT. Translated, it gives CASSYGQGGAGNTIYF.

The rearrangement joins TRBV19 to TRBJ2-7; a possible D gene is TRBD1 (5 bases). V gave up 6 bases and J gave up 3 bases, with 9 bases separating them. The CDR3 extends over 12 amino acids. From germline, CDR1 is LNHDA and CDR2 SQIVND (reference sequence). CDR3 sequence (DNA): TGTGCCAGTAGCCGAACAGGCTACGAGCAGTACTTC. Encoded protein: CASSRTGYEQYF.

This chain links TRBV4-2 with TRBJ2-2, with TRBD2 matching over 8 bases. This CDR3 region has 17 residues. CDR1 is LGHNA, CDR2 YNFKEQ, per germline. V lost 3 bases to trimming and J lost 6 bases; unmatched junction nucleotides: 12. CDR3 sequence reads: CASSQVGAGDWAGELFF. The CDR3 nucleotides are TGTGCCAGCAGCCAGGTCGGAGCGGGAGATTGGGCCGGGGAGCTGTTTTTT.

The gene calls are TRBV6-1 and TRBJ1-2; 9 nucleotides align to TRBD1. Germline V gives CDR1 MNHNS, CDR2 SASEGT. The CDR3 is 15 residues long. The ends lost 3 bases at V and 0 bases at J; junction bases unmatched: 2. The CDR3 DNA sequence: TGTGCCAGCAGTGAGGGGACAGGGACTAACTATGGCTACACCTTC. The encoded protein is CASSEGTGTNYGYTF.

The chain combines TRBV4-1 with TRBJ1-4, with TRBD1 identical over 7 bases. The CDR3 consists of 15 residues. Germline trimming cut 2 bases from V and 4 bases from J; bases unmatched to any gene: 4. The germline V gene has CDR1 MGHRA and CDR2 YSYEKL. The CDR3 nucleotides are TGCGCCAGCAGCCAAACAGGGGAACTTAATGAAAAACTGTTTTTT. Translating gives CASSQTGELNEKLFF.

The V call is TRBV28, the J call TRBJ1-2, with TRBD1 matching over 11 bases. The CDR3 spans 15 residues. V was clipped by 8 bases and J by 4 bases; unmatched bases: 9. Germline loops: CDR1 MDHEN, CDR2 SYDVKM. The CDR3 spells CASRTGGAIGYGYTF. Written as DNA, the CDR3 is TGTGCCAGCCGGACAGGGGGCGCGATAGGCTATGGCTACACCTTC.

This chain connects TRBV4-1 to TRBJ2-7, with D possibly being TRBD1 (5 bases). Deletions cut 1 base from V and 4 bases from J, with 17 bases between. Germline lookup yields CDR1 MGHRA and CDR2 YSYEKL. The CDR3 length is 16 residues. DNA for the CDR3: TGCGCCAGCAGCCAAGGAGCCGAACAGGCCAATTACGAGCAGTACTTC. Translating gives CASSQGAEQANYEQYF.

This clone appeared once. The chain has TRBV5-4 and TRBJ2-7, with a weak D call TRBD2 (5 bases). There are 12 residues in the CDR3. The germline V gene has CDR1 SGHNT and CDR2 YYREEE (reference sequence). V lost 0 bases to trimming and J lost 5 bases, with 6 bases between them. CDR3 bases: TGTGCCAGCAGCTTGGAGGGAGACGAGCAGTACTTC. Amino acids: CASSLEGDEQYF.

This chain joins TRBV27 and TRBJ1-4, with 9 bases identical to TRBD1. V was pared by 7 bases and J by 2 bases, with 17 bases of the junction left unmatched. CDR1 and CDR2 from the germline V gene are MNHEY and SMNVEV (reference sequence). The CDR3 contains 19 residues. The CDR3 reads CASNINRGRLGITNEKLFF. For the CDR3, the DNA is TGTGCCAGCAATATCAACAGGGGGCGCCTGGGCATTACTAATGAAAAACTGTTTTTT. Full variable domain (remainder filled in from reference TRBV27 and TRBJ1-4): EAQVTQNPRYLITVTGKKLTVTCSQNMNHEYMSWYRQDPGLGLRQIYYSMNVEVTDKGDVPEGYKVSRKEKRNFPLILESPSPNQTSLYFCASNINRGRLGITNEKLFFGSGTQLSVL.

The chain combines TRBV11-2 with TRBJ2-7; possible D gene TRBD1, 6 bases. Per germline, CDR1 SGHAT and CDR2 FQNNGV. The V end was cut by 0 bases, the J end by 3 bases, with 12 bases between. The CDR3 is made up of 15 amino acids. The CDR3 DNA is TGTGCCAGCAGCTTAGATGCTGGGACACTCTACGAGCAGTACTTC. Translating it yields CASSLDAGTLYEQYF.